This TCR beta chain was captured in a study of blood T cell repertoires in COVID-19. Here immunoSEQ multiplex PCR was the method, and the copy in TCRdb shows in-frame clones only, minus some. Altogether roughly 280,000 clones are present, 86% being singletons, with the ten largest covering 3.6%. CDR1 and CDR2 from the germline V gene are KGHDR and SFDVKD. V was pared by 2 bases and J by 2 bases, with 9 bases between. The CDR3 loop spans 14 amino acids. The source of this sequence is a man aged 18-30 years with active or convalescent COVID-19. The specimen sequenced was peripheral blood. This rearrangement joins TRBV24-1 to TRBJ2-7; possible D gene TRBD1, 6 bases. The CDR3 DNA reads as TGTGCCACCAGTGATTCCGGGACACCCTACGAGCAGTACTTC. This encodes CATSDSGTPYEQYF.